This T cell receptor beta chain was obtained from a study of T cell responses to AZD1222 COVID-19 vaccine. Regarding the study as a whole: Across the whole spike, CD4 TCRs peaked at regions 160-218 and 743-854. Reportedly, close to half of spike-specific TCRs are directed against unmutated variant regions. Baseline antibody screening turned up just six seropositive AZD1222 recipients.

Data came from immunoSEQ multiplex PCR; TCRdb stores just in-frame clones and leaves some out. The sample shows approximately 93,000 clones, about 88% of them seen only once. Turning to this clone: Its antigen is currently unknown.

Germline V gene lookup returns CDR1 MNHEY and CDR2 SVGAGI. CDR3 length: 15 residues. V lost 6 bases to trimming and J lost 0 bases, with 11 bases between them. This chain connects TRBV6-5 to TRBJ2-2; maybe TRBD1 (6 bases). The clonotype originates from an adult who received the AZD1222 COVID-19 vaccine. The source material was peripheral blood, sampled 28 days after the second AZD1222 dose. CDR3 residues: CASSGQRTNTGELFF. The DNA of the CDR3 is TGTGCCAGCAGCGGACAGAGAACGAACACCGGGGAGCTGTTTTTT.